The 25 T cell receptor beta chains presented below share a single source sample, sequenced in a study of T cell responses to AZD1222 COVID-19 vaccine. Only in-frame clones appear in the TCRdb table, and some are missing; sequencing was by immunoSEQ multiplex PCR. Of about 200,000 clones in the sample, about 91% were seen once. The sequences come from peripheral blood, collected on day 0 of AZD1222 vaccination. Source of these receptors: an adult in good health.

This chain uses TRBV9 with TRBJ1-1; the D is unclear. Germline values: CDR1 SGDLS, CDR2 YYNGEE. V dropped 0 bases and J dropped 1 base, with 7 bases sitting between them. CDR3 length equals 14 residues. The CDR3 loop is CASSVGRKNTEAFF. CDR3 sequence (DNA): TGTGCCAGCAGCGTAGGCAGAAAGAACACTGAAGCTTTCTTT. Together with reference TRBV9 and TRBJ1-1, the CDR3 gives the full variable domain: DSGVTQTPKHLITATGQRVTLRCSPRSGDLSVYWYQQSLDQGLQFLIQYYNGEERAKGNILERFSAQQFPDLHSELNLSSLELGDSALYFCASSVGRKNTEAFFGQGTRLTVV.

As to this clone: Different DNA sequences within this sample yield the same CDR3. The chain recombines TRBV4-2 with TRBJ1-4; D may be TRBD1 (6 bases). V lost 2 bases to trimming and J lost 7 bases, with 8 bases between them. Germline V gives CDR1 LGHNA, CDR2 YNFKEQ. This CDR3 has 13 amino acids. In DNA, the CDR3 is TGTGCCAGCAGCCAACTCAGGGGTGAAAAACTGTTTTTT. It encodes CASSQLRGEKLFF.

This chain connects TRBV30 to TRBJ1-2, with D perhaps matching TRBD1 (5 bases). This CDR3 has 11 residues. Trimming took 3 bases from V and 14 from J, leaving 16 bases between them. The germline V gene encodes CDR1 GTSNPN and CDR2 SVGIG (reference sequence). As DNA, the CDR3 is TGTGCCTGGAGCCGTGGGGCGGAAGGGACCTTC. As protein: CAWSRGAEGTF.

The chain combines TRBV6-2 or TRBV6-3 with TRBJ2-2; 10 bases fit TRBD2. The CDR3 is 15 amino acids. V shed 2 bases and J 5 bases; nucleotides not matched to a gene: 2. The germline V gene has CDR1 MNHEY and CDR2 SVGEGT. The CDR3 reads CASSYVAGGTGELFF. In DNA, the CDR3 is TGTGCCAGCAGTTACGTAGCGGGGGGAACCGGGGAGCTGTTTTTT.

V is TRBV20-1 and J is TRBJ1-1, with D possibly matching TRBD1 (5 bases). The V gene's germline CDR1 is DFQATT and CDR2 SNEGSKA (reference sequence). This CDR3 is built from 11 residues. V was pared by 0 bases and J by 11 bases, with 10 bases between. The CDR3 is CSARDPGAAFF. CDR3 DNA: TGCAGTGCTAGAGATCCCGGGGCGGCTTTCTTT.

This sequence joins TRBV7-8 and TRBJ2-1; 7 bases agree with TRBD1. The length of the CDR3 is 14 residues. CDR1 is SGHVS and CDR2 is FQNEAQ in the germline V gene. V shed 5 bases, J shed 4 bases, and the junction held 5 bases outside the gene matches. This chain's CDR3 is CASSPEQGYNEQFF. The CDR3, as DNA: TGTGCCAGCAGCCCAGAACAGGGGTACAATGAGCAGTTCTTC.

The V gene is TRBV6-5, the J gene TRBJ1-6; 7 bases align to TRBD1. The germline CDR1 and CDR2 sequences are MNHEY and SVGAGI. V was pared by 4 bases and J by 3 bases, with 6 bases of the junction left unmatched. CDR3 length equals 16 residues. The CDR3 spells CASSFRGDVYNSPLHF. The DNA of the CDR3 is TGTGCCAGCAGTTTCAGGGGGGACGTCTATAATTCACCCCTCCACTTT.

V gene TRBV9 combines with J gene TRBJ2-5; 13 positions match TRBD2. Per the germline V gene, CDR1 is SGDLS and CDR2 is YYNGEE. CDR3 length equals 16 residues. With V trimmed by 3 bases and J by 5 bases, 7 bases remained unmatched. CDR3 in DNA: TGTGCCAGCAGCGCAGGGACTAGCGGGGCGTGGGAGACCCAGTACTTC. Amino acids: CASSAGTSGAWETQYF.

The CDR3, as DNA: TGTGCCTGGAGTGCTAGGGGCCGGGTTAGCTACAATGAGCAGTTCTTC. Protein: CAWSARGRVSYNEQFF. This chain connects TRBV30 to TRBJ2-1; TRBD1 might be the D (5 bases). The length of the CDR3 is 16 residues. V was shortened by 1 base and J by 3 bases, with 16 bases between the two germline ends. Germline CDR1 is GTSNPN and CDR2 is SVGIG (reference sequence).

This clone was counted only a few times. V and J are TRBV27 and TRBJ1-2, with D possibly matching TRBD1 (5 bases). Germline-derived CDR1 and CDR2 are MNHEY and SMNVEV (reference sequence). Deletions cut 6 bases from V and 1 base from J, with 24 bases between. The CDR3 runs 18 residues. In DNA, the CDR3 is TGTGCCAGCAGCTTCCTGAGCCCCGGGGCAGGGAATAACTATGGCTACACCTTC. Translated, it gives CASSFLSPGAGNNYGYTF.

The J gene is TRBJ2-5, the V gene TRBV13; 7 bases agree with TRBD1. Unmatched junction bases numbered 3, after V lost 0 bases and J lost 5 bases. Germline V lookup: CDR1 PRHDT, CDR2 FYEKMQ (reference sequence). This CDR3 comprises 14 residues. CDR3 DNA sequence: TGTGCCAGCAGCTTAGGTGACAGGGTGGAGACCCAGTACTTC. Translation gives CASSLGDRVETQYF.

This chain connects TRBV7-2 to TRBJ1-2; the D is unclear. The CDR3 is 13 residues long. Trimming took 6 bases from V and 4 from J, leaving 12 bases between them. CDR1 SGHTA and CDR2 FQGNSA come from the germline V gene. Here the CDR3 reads CASSPGAVYGYTF. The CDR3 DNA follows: TGTGCCAGCAGTCCGGGAGCCGTCTATGGCTACACCTTC.

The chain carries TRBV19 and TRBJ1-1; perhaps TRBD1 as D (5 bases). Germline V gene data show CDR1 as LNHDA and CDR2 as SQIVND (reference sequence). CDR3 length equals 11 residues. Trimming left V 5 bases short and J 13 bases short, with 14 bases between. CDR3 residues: CASSFGLGVFF. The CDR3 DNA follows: TGTGCCAGTAGTTTCGGACTGGGGGTTTTCTTT.

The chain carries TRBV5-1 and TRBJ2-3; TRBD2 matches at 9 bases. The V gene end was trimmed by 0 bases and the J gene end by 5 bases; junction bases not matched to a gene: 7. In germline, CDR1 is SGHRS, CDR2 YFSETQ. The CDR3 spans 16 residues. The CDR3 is CASSLVGGGAGDTQYF. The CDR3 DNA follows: TGCGCCAGCAGCTTGGTTGGCGGGGGGGCTGGAGATACGCAGTATTTT. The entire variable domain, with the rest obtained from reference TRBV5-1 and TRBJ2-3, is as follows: KAGVTQTPRYLIKTRGQQVTLSCSPISGHRSVSWYQQTPGQGLQFLFEYFSETQRNKGNFPGRFSGRQFSNSRSEMNVSTLELGDSALYLCASSLVGGGAGDTQYFGPGTRLTVL.

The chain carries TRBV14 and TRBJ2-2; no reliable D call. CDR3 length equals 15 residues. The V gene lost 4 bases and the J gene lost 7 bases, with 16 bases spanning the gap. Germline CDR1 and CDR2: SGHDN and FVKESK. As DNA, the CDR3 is TGTGCCAGCAGCCCCAAGTGGGCAGGTATCGGGGAGCTGTTTTTT. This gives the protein CASSPKWAGIGELFF.

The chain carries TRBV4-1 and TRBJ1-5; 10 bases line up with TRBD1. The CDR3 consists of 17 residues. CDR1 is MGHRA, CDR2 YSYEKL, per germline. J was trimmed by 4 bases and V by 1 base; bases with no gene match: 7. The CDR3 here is CASSQALGDRGNQPQHF. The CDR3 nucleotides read TGCGCCAGCAGCCAAGCTCTTGGGGACAGGGGTAATCAGCCCCAGCATTTT.

The CDR3 loop reads CASTQTGSDTQYF. The CDR3 DNA reads as TGTGCCAGCACCCAGACAGGGTCAGATACGCAGTATTTT. This sequence joins TRBV6-5 and TRBJ2-3; 7 nucleotides align to TRBD1. CDR3 size: 13 residues. In germline, CDR1 is MNHEY, CDR2 SVGAGI. Trimming cost V 7 bases and J 4 bases; bases outside gene matches: 5.

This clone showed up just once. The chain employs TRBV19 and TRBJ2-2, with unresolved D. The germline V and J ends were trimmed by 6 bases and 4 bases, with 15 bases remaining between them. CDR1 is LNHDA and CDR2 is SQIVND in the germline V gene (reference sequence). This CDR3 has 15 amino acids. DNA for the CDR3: TGTGCCAGTAGATTAGATAGGGCCTCCACCGGGGAGCTGTTTTTT. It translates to CASRLDRASTGELFF.

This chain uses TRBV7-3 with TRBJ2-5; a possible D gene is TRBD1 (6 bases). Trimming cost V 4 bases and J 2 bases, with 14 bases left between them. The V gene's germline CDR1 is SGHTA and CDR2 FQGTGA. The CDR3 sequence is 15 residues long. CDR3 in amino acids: CASSSQQGQQETQYF. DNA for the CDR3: TGTGCCAGCAGCTCGCAACAAGGACAGCAAGAGACCCAGTACTTC.

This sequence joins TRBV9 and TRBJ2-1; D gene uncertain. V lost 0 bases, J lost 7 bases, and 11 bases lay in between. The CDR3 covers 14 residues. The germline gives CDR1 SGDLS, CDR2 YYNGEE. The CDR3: CASSVAVLGNEQFF. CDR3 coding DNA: TGTGCCAGCAGCGTAGCCGTTTTGGGGAATGAGCAGTTCTTC.

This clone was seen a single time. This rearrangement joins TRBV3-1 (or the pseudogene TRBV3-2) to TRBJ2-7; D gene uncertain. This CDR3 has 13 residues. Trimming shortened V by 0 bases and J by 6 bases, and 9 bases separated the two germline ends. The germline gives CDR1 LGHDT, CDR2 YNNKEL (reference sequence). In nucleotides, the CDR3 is TGTGCCAGCAGCCAAGATGTGCTCACCGAGCAGTACTTC. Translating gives CASSQDVLTEQYF.

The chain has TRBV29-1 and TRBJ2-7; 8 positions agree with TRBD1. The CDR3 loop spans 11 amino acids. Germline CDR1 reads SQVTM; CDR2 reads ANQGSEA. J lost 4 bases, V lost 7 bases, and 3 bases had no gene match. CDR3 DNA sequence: TGCAGCGGGAGACAGGGGTACGAGCAGTACTTC. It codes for CSGRQGYEQYF.

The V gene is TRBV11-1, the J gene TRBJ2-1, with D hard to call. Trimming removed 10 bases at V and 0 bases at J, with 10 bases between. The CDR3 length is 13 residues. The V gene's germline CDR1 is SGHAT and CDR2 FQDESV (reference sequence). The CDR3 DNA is TGTGCCACTGAACTGAGCTCCTACAATGAGCAGTTCTTC. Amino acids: CATELSSYNEQFF. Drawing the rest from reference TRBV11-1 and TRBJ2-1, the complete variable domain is EAEVAQSPRYKITEKSQAVAFWCDPISGHATLYWYRQILGQGPELLVQFQDESVVDDSQLPKDRFSAERLKGVDSTLKIQPAELGDSAMYLCATELSSYNEQFFGPGTRLTVL.

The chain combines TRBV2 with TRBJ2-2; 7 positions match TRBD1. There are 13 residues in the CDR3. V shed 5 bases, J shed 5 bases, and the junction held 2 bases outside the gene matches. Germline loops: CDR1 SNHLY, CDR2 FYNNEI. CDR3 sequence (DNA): TGTGCCAGCAGTCCAGGGGGTACCGGGGAGCTGTTTTTT. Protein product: CASSPGGTGELFF. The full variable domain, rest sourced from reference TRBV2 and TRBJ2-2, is EPEVTQTPSHQVTQMGQEVILRCVPISNHLYFYWYRQILGQKVEFLVSFYNNEISEKSEIFDDQFSVERPDGSNFTLKIRSTKLEDSAMYFCASSPGGTGELFFGEGSRLTVL.

The CDR3 DNA reads as TGTGCCTGGAGTGGGGGTGGGTTCACTGAAGCTTTCTTT. It specifies CAWSGGGFTEAFF. This chain uses TRBV30 with TRBJ1-1; D not certain. CDR1 and CDR2 (germline): GTSNPN, SVGIG (reference sequence). Trimming stripped 1 base from V and 4 bases from J, with 10 bases between. The CDR3 is made up of 13 amino acids.